The T cell receptor (beta chain) under discussion was sequenced for a study of sequential checkpoint blockade in melanoma. Whole-study context: TCRbeta immunosequencing was performed on DNA from more than 75 pretreatment melanoma tumor samples. Study-level results: Clinical benefit was about 30 times likelier when tumor T-cell fraction and clonality increased.

Measured with immunoSEQ multiplex PCR; TCRdb has only the in-frame clones, and not every one. The sample records approximately 8,000 clones, roughly 30% being singletons. This clone was observed at least ten times. Its antigen is as yet unknown. Specified treatment: randomized to nivolumab then ipilimumab (arm A) or the reverse (arm B). DNA-damaging chemotherapy had not been given to any patient beforehand. This CDR3 contains 14 residues. The germline V and J ends were trimmed by 1 base and 5 bases, with 9 bases remaining between them. Germline-derived CDR1 and CDR2 are SGHNT and YENEEA. The sequencing used tumor tissue (inferred from file names), collected from a patient given nivolumab and ipilimumab in sequence. The clonotype was recovered from a human donor with melanoma. The genes are TRBV11-3 and TRBJ1-5; D call uncertain. CDR3 region: CASSLGTRDQPQHF. Here the CDR3 DNA reads TGTGCCAGCAGCTTAGGAACGAGGGATCAGCCCCAGCATTTT.